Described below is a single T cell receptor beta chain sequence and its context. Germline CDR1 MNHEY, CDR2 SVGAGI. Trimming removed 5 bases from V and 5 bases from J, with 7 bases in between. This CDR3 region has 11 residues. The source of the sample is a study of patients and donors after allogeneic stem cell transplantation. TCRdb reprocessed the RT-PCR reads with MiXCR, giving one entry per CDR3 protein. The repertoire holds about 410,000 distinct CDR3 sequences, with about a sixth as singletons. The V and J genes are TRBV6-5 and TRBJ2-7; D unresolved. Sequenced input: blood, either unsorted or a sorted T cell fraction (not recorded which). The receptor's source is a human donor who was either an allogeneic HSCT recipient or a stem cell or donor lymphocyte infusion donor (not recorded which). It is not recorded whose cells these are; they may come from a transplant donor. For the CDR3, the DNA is TGTGCCAGCAGTGCGTTCAACGAGCAGTACTTC. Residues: CASSAFNEQYF.